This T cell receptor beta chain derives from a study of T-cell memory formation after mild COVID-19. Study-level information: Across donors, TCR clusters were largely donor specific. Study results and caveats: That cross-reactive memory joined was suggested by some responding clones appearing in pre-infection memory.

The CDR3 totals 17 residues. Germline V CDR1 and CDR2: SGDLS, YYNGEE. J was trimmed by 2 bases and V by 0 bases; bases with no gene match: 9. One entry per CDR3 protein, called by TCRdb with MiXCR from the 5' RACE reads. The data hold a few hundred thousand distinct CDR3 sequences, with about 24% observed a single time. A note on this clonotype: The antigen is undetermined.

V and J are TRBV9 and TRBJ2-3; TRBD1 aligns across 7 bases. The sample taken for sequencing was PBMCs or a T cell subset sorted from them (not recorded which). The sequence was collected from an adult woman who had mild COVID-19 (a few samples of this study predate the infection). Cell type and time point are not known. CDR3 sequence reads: CASSVEMGTAFTDTQYF. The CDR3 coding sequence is TGTGCCAGCAGCGTAGAAATGGGGACAGCCTTCACAGATACGCAGTATTTT.